This T cell receptor (beta chain) was found in a study of early T cells in non-severe SARS-CoV-2 infection. Researchers tagged individual cDNA molecules with unique molecular identifiers. TCRdb fed the 5' RACE reads into MiXCR, producing one record per CDR3 protein. There are more than 95,000 distinct CDR3 sequences in the sample; approximately 15% occur only once, and 20% to 25% lies in the top ten. A remark on this clonotype: The antigen remains undetermined.

This CDR3 is built from 12 residues. CDR1 is SQVTM, CDR2 ANQGSEA, per germline. V lost 4 bases to trimming and J lost 1 base, with 8 bases between them. Study observations and caveats: Matches to VDJdb favored anti-spike CD8 responses and missed private and CD4 specificities.

The clonotype comes from an adult who was a healthcare worker with PCR-confirmed SARS-CoV-2 infection or an uninfected control (not recorded which). This rearrangement joins TRBV29-1 to TRBJ2-7, with D possibly matching TRBD1 (5 bases). Material: whole blood. This chain's CDR3 is CSVGGRSYEQYF. The CDR3 bases are TGCAGCGTTGGGGGCAGGTCCTACGAGCAGTACTTC.